Here is one T cell receptor beta chain with its context. The CDR3 is 15 amino acids. The germline gives CDR1 SEHNR, CDR2 FQNEAQ (reference sequence). With 7 bases clipped from V and 2 bases from J, the junction kept 8 bases outside the gene matches. This sample is drawn from a study of blood T cell repertoires in COVID-19. Across the whole study: T cells, B-cell-depleted T cells, or PBMCs supplied cDNA or gDNA.

Authors' data handling: Reference gene primer amplification in the assay estimated nucleated cell counts. The data were produced by immunoSEQ multiplex PCR, yet TCRdb's version contains in-frame clones alone and is incomplete. That table is the source of V, J and clone size, and D and trimming were worked out from the DNA. The sample yields 250,000 to 300,000 clones, approximately 90% seen once. Participants were aged roughly 18 to 89 years from some 24 US areas. Participant-given clinical history determined each cohort assignment. The sequencing sample was made of PBMCs or T cells enriched from blood (not recorded which). The sequence came from a woman aged 35 to 49 with acute COVID-19. The V call is TRBV7-9, the J call TRBJ2-1, with 7 bases fitting TRBD2. This CDR3 is CASTKPGTTYNEQFF. The CDR3 DNA reads as TGTGCCAGCACCAAGCCGGGGACTACCTACAATGAGCAGTTCTTC.